This T cell receptor (beta chain) was documented in a study of patients and donors after allogeneic stem cell transplantation. CDR1 is GTSNPN and CDR2 is SVGIG in the germline V gene (reference sequence). This CDR3 has 12 residues. TCRdb fed the RT-PCR reads into MiXCR, producing one record per CDR3 protein. This repertoire shows some 230,000 distinct CDR3 sequences, roughly an eighth found once; its top ten account for approximately 10%. V usage is TRBV30 and J usage is TRBJ1-2; D is possibly TRBD1 (5 bases). The source material was blood, either unsorted or a sorted T cell fraction (not recorded which). The clonotype originates from a human donor who was either an allogeneic HSCT recipient or a stem cell or donor lymphocyte infusion donor (not recorded which). It is not recorded whose cells these are; they may come from a transplant donor. The CDR3 here is CTSGGGFYGYTF. The CDR3 region has the DNA TGTACCTCCGGGGGGGGATTCTATGGCTACACCTTC.